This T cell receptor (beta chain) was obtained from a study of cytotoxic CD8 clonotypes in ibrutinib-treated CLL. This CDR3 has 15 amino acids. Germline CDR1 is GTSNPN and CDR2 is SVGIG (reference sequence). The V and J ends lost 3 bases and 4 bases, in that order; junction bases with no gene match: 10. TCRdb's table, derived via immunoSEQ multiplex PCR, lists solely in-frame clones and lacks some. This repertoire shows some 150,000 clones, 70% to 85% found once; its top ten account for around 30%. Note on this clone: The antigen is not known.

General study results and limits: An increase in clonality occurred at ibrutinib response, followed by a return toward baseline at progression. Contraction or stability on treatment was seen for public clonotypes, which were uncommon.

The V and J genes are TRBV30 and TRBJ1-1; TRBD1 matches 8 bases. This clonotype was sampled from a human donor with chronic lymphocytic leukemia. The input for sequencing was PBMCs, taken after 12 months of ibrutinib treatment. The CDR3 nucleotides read TGTGCCTGGAGAAGGGTCAGGGGGCGCGGCACTGAAGCTTTCTTT. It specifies CAWRRVRGRGTEAFF.